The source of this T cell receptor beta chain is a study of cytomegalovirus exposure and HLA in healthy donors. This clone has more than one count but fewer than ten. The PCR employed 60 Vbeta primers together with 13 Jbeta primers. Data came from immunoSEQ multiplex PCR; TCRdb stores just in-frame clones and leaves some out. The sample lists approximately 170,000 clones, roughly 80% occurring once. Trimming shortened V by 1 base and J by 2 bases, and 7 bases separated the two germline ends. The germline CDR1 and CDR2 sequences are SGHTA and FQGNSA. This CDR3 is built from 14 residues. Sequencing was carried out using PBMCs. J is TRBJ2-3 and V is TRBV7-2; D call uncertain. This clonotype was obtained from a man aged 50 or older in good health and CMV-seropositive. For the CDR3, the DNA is TGTGCCAGCAGCTTAGACGGGTCCACAGATACGCAGTATTTT. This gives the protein CASSLDGSTDTQYF.